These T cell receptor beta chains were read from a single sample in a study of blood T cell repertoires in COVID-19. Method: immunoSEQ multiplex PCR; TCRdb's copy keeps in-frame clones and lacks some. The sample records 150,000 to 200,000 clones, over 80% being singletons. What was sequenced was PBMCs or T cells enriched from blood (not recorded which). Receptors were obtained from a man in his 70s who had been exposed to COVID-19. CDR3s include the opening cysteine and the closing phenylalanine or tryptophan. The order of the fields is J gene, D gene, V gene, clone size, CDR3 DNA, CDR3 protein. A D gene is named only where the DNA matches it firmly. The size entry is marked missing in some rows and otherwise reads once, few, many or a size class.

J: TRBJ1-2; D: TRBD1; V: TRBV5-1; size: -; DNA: TGCGCCAGCAGCTGGGACAGGCACTATGGCTACACCTTC; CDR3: CASSWDRHYGYTF
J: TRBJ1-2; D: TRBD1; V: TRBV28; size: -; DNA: TGTGCCAGCAGTTTGGGACAGGGCCTCACCTTC; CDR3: CASSLGQGLTF
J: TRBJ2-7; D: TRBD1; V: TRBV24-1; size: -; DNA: TGTGCCACCAGTGATCCACGGGACAGGAGCGACGAGCAGTACTTC; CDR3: CATSDPRDRSDEQYF
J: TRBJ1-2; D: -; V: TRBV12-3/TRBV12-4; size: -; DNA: TGTGCCAGCAGCCCTGGGGGGAGCTACACCTTC; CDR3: CASSPGGSYTF
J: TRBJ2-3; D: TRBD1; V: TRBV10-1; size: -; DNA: TGCGCCAGCAGTCCTGACAGGGGTGCGCCAGATACGCAGTATTTT; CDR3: CASSPDRGAPDTQYF
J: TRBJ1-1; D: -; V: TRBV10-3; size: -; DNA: TGTGCCATCAGTGAAAGGGGAGGGGAAGAGGAAGCTTTCTTT; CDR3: CAISERGGEEEAFF
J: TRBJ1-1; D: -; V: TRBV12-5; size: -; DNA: TGTGCTAGTGGTCGATGGACTGAAAACACTGAAGCTTTCTTT; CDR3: CASGRWTENTEAFF
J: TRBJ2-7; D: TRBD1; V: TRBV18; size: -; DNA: TGTGCCAGCTCACCAACCCCCGACAGGGGAACCAAGCAGTACTTC; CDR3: CASSPTPDRGTKQYF
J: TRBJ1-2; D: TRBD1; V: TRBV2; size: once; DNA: TGTGCCAGCGCGGGGACAGCGGTTAGGTACACCTTC; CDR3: CASAGTAVRYTF
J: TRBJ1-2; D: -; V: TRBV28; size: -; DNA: TGTGCCAGCAGTTTTCTGTGGCAGGGCCATGGCTACACCTTC; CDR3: CASSFLWQGHGYTF
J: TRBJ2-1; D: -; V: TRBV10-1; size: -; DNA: TGCGCCAGCAGCTCGGGGTTACGTACGAATGAGCAGTTCTTC; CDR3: CASSSGLRTNEQFF
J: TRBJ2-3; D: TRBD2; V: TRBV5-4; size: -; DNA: TGTGCCAGCAGCTTCCCGCCGGGAGGGCCGACAGATACGCAGTATTTT; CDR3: CASSFPPGGPTDTQYF
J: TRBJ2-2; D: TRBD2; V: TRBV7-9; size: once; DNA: TGTGCCAGCAGTTCGCGGGGGGGCTTCTCCACCGGGGAGCTGTTTTTT; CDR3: CASSSRGGFSTGELFF
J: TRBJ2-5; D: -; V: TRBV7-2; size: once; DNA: TGTGCCAGCAGCTCTCCTAGGTACCAAGAGACCCAGTACTTC; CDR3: CASSSPRYQETQYF
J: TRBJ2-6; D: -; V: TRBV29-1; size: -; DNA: TGCAGCGTTGACGGGTCTGGGGCCAACGTCCTGACTTTC; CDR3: CSVDGSGANVLTF
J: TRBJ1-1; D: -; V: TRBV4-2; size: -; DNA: TGTGCCAGCAGCCAAGTGGGCCGGGGCACTGAAGCTTTCTTT; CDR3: CASSQVGRGTEAFF
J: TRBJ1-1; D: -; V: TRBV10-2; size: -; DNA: TGCGCCAGCAGTGGGGCAGAGGGGGTGGTAGCTTTCTTT; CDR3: CASSGAEGVVAFF
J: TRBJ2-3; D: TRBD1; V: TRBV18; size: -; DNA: TGTGCCAGCTCACAGGACAGGATCACAGATACGCAGTATTTT; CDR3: CASSQDRITDTQYF
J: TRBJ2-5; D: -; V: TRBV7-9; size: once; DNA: TGTGCCAGCAGCTCCGGCGGGTACCAAGAGACCCAGTACTTC; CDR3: CASSSGGYQETQYF
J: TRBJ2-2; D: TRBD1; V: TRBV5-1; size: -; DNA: TGCGCCAGCAGCTTGGCGGGACAGAGGAACACCGGGGAGCTGTTTTTT; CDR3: CASSLAGQRNTGELFF
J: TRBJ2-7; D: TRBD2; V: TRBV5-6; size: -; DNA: TGTGCCAGCAGCTTTCGGACTAGCGGGGGGGCCCACGAGCAGTACTTC; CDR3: CASSFRTSGGAHEQYF
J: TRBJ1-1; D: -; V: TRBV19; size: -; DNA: TGTGCCAGTACGGCGCGACATATTCCTGAAGCTTTCTTT; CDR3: CASTARHIPEAFF
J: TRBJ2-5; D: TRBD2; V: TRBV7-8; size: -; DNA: TGTGCCAGCAGCATCGGGACTAGCGTCCAGACCCAGTACTTC; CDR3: CASSIGTSVQTQYF
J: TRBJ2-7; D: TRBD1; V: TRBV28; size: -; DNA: TGTGCCAGCATTGTGGACAGGCCCCCCTACGAGCAGTACTTC; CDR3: CASIVDRPPYEQYF
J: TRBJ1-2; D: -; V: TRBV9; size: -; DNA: TGTGCCAGCAGCGTACTGGACAGCCCGTTAAACTATGGCTACACCTTC; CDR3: CASSVLDSPLNYGYTF
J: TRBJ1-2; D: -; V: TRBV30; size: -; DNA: TGTGCCTGGAGCCAAGTCCCGGGGAATGGCTACACCTTC; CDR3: CAWSQVPGNGYTF
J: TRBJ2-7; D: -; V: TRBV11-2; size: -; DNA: TGTGCCAGCAGCTCCCCCAGGGTGTACTACGAGCAGTACTTC; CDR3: CASSSPRVYYEQYF
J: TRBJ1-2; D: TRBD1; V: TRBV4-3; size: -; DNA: TGCGCCAGCAGCCCGACAGGGGTTTATGGCTACACCTTC; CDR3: CASSPTGVYGYTF
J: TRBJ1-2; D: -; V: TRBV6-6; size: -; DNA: TGTGCCAGCCGACCTTGGACACCGGCCCATGGCTACACCTTC; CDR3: CASRPWTPAHGYTF
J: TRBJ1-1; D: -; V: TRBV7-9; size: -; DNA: TGTGCCAGCAGCTTAGTGGGGCCGGCGAACACTGAAGCTTTCTTT; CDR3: CASSLVGPANTEAFF
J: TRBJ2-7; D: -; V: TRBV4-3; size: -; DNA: TGCGCCAGCAGCCCCTCCAGCGGGCGAGCCTACGAGCAGTACTTC; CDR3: CASSPSSGRAYEQYF
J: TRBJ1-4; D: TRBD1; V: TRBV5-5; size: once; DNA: TGTGCCAGCAGCTCGGGGGGGACAGAAGGTGAAAAACTGTTTTTT; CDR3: CASSSGGTEGEKLFF
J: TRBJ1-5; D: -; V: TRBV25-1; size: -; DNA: TGTGCCAGCAGTGCCCCACAGGAGAATCAGCCCCAGCATTTT; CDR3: CASSAPQENQPQHF
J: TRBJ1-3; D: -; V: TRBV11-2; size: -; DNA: TGTGCCAGCAGCCTGGCCCGACAGACCTCTGGAAACACCATATATTTT; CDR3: CASSLARQTSGNTIYF
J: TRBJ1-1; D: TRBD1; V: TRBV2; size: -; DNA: TGTGCCAGCAGTGCGACCCGGGGACAGGGGACTGAAGCTTTCTTT; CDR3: CASSATRGQGTEAFF
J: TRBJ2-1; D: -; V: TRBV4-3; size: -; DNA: TGCGCCAGCAGCCAAGAACTCACTTTCAGCCGACTGGACAATGAGCAGTTCTTC; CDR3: CASSQELTFSRLDNEQFF
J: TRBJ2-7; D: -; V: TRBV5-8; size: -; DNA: TGTGCCAGCAGCTTGCAGGGGTACGAGCAGTACTTC; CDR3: CASSLQGYEQYF
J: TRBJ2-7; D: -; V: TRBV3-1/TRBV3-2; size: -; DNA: TGTGCCAGCAGCCTCGAGGGGGTGAAGCAGTACTTC; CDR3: CASSLEGVKQYF
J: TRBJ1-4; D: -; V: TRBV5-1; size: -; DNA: TGCGCCAGCAGGTGGAGTTCAAATGAAAAACTGTTTTTT; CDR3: CASRWSSNEKLFF
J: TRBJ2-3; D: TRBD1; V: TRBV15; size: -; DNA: TGTGCCACCAGCAGGGGTCTGGGACAGGGGGCAGATACGCAGTATTTT; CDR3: CATSRGLGQGADTQYF
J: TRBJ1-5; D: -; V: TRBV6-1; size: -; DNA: TGTGCCAGCAGTGAACGCCACTCCCGAACCCAGCATTTT; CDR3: CASSERHSRTQHF
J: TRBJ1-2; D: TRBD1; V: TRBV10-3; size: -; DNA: TGTGCCATCAGTGAGTACCGGGACAGGGCTAGTGGCTACACCTTC; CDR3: CAISEYRDRASGYTF
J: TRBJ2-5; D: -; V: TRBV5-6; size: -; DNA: TGTGCCAGCAGCGAGGGACTTGAGGAGACCCAGTACTTC; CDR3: CASSEGLEETQYF
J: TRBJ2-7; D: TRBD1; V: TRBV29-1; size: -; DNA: TGCAGCGTTGAACGGGTAGAGGGGGCGCGATTCGAGCAGTACTTC; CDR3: CSVERVEGARFEQYF
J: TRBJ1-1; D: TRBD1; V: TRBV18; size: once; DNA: TGTGCCAGCTCACCACAGGAAGGGACAGGGGACACTGAAGCTTTCTTT; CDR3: CASSPQEGTGDTEAFF
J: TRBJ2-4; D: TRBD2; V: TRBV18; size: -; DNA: TGTGCCAGCTCACCTAATAGCCCCGGGGGGGCCAAAAACATTCAGTACTTC; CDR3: CASSPNSPGGAKNIQYF
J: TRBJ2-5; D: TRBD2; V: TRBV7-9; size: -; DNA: TGTGCCAGCAGCCGCCCGGGACTAGCGGGGGGCCTACAAGAGACCCAGTACTTC; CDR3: CASSRPGLAGGLQETQYF
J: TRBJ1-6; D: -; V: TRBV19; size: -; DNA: TGTGCCAGTAGTATTGGGGCTCCGGATAATTCACCCCTCCACTTT; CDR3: CASSIGAPDNSPLHF
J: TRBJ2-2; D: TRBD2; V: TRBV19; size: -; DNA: TGTGCCAGTACCCCGGCCGGGAGGGTGCGGACCGGGGAGCTGTTTTTT; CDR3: CASTPAGRVRTGELFF
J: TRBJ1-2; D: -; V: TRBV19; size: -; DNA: TGTGCCAGTAGTCCCCGGGGAAGAAATGGCTACACCTTC; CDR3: CASSPRGRNGYTF
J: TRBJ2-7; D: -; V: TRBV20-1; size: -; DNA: TGCAGTGGACTGGCCGCCTACGAGCAGTACTTC; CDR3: CSGLAAYEQYF
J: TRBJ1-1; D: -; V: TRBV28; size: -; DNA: TGTGCCAGTCCGAGACCAGGGGTAACAGACACTGAAGCTTTCTTT; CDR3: CASPRPGVTDTEAFF